This note documents a single TCR beta chain sequence. Its specificity is unknown. The germline CDR1 and CDR2 sequences are SGHAT and FQNNGV. This CDR3 has 17 residues. A 5'RACE template switching approach incorporating UMIs was used to make TCR beta cDNA. No DNA is given; TCRdb re-called the 5' RACE reads and lists each CDR3 protein once. The sample data list approximately 420,000 distinct CDR3 sequences. The data were obtained in a study of T cells expressing NK-cell markers. Looking at the study overall: Repertoires of TCR beta were obtained from T cells sorted as CD3+CD56+NKG2C+, CD3+CD56+NKG2C- and CD3+CD56-NKG2C+. General study points: Of the CD8+ T cell pool in about six donors, about 1.0-8% was accounted for by dominant NKG2C+ clonotypes.

The sequenced sample was blood T cells: a sorted CD56 or NKG2C T cell subset, CD4+ or CD8+ T cells, or bulk PBMC T cells (not recorded which). V and J are TRBV11-2 and TRBJ2-1; the TRBD1 assignment by TCRdb is unverifiable without DNA. The receptor was derived from a woman between 45 and 60 years old in good health. CDR3 in amino acids: CASSLRSGAWLNNEQFF.